The rows below give T cell receptor beta chains drawn from one sample of a study of blood T cell repertoires in COVID-19. Profiling relied on immunoSEQ multiplex PCR, and the TCRdb table lists in-frame clones only, not all of them. Among hundreds of thousands of clones listed, around 86% were seen once. Sequenced: PBMCs or T cells enriched from blood (not recorded which). All receptors derive from a man in his forties or fifties who had recovered from COVID-19. CDR3s include the opening cysteine and the closing phenylalanine or tryptophan. A D gene is named only where the DNA matches it firmly. Clone size, where shown, is once, few, many, or a class for clones that have expanded.

v_gene: TRBV15; abundance: .; j_gene: TRBJ2-3; d_gene: TRBD2; CDR3aa: CATSISTSGNPSTDTQYF; CDR3nt: TGTGCCACCAGCATTAGTACTAGCGGGAACCCTAGCACAGATACGCAGTATTTT
v_gene: TRBV29-1; abundance: .; j_gene: TRBJ2-7; d_gene: TRBD1; CDR3aa: CSVGGQGSSYEQYF; CDR3nt: TGCAGCGTTGGGGGACAGGGAAGCTCCTACGAGCAGTACTTC
v_gene: TRBV15; abundance: .; j_gene: TRBJ2-3; d_gene: TRBD2; CDR3aa: CATSWLAGGSSTDTQYF; CDR3nt: TGTGCCACCAGCTGGCTAGCGGGAGGGTCTAGCACAGATACGCAGTATTTT
v_gene: TRBV5-8; abundance: .; j_gene: TRBJ1-2; d_gene: .; CDR3aa: CASSLDQAGGPGGYTF; CDR3nt: TGTGCCAGCAGCTTGGATCAGGCGGGCGGCCCGGGGGGCTACACCTTC
v_gene: TRBV29-1; abundance: .; j_gene: TRBJ1-5; d_gene: .; CDR3aa: CSVAGLDSNQPQHF; CDR3nt: TGCAGCGTCGCAGGACTCGATAGCAATCAGCCCCAGCATTTT
v_gene: TRBV3-1/TRBV3-2; abundance: once; j_gene: TRBJ1-3; d_gene: .; CDR3aa: CASSRSGLAGNTIYF; CDR3nt: TGTGCCAGCAGCCGATCTGGGCTCGCTGGAAACACCATATATTTT
v_gene: TRBV7-8; abundance: .; j_gene: TRBJ2-6; d_gene: TRBD2; CDR3aa: CASSPGLAAYSGANVLTF; CDR3nt: TGTGCCAGCAGCCCTGGACTAGCGGCCTACTCTGGGGCCAACGTCCTGACTTTC
v_gene: TRBV24-1; abundance: .; j_gene: TRBJ2-1; d_gene: TRBD2; CDR3aa: CATPRQERPGLAGGFNEQFF; CDR3nt: TGTGCCACGCCCCGGCAGGAGCGCCCGGGACTAGCGGGAGGGTTCAATGAGCAGTTCTTC
v_gene: TRBV28; abundance: .; j_gene: TRBJ2-5; d_gene: .; CDR3aa: CASSPATGGDQYF; CDR3nt: TGTGCCAGCAGTCCAGCCACAGGAGGGGACCAGTACTTC
v_gene: TRBV6-1; abundance: .; j_gene: TRBJ2-7; d_gene: TRBD2; CDR3aa: CASSEVGGANEQYF; CDR3nt: TGTGCCAGCAGTGAAGTGGGAGGGGCCAACGAGCAGTACTTC
v_gene: TRBV11-2; abundance: few; j_gene: TRBJ1-5; d_gene: .; CDR3aa: CASSLDHSNQPQHF; CDR3nt: TGTGCCAGCAGCTTAGATCATAGCAATCAGCCCCAGCATTTT